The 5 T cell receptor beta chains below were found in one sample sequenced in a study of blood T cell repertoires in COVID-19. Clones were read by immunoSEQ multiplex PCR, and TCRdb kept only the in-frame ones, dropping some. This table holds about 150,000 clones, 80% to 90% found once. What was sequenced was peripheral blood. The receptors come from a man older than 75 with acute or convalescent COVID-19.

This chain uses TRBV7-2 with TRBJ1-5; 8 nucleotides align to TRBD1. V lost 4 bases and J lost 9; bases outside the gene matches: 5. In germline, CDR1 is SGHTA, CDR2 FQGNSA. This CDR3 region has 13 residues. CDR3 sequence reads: CASSSSGGAPQHF. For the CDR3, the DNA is TGTGCCAGCAGCTCTTCAGGGGGCGCGCCCCAGCATTTT.

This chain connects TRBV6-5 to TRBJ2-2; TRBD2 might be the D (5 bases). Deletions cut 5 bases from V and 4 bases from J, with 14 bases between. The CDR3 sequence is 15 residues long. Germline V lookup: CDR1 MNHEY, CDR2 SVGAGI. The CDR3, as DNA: TGTGCCAGCAGTACCCGGGAATGGGGCACCGGGGAGCTGTTTTTT. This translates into CASSTREWGTGELFF.

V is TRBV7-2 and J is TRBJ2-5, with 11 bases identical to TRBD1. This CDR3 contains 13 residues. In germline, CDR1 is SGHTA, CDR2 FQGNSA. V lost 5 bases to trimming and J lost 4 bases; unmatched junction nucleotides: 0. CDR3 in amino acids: CASSGTGGETQYF. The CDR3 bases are TGTGCCAGCAGCGGGACAGGGGGAGAGACCCAGTACTTC.

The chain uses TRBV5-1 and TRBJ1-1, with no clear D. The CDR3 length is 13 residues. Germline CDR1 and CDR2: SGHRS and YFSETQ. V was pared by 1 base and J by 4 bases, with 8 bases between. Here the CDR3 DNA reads TGCGCCAGCAGCTTGCTTTTGGCCACTGAAGCTTTCTTT. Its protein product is CASSLLLATEAFF.

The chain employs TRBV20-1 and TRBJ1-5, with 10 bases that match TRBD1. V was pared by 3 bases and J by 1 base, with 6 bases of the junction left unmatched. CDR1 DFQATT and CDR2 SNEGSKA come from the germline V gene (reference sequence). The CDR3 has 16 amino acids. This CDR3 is CSASVGQGVSNQPQHF. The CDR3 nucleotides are TGCAGTGCTAGTGTAGGACAGGGGGTGAGCAATCAGCCCCAGCATTTT.